These 22 T cell receptor beta chains originate from one sample sequenced in a study of T cells after yellow fever vaccination. TCRdb fed the 5' RACE reads into MiXCR, producing one record per CDR3 protein. This table has 240,000 or so distinct CDR3 sequences, 6.9% appearing once. The specimen comprised CD4+ T cells sorted from PBMCs, sampled 15 days after the yellow fever booster vaccination. The receptors shown here come from a man aged 30 to 45 who received the YFV17D yellow fever vaccine.

This clonotype was seen at least ten times. The CDR3: CSVEISGFRLAGGLETQYF. The CDR3 DNA follows: TGCAGCGTTGAAATTTCAGGGTTTCGACTAGCGGGAGGGCTGGAGACCCAGTACTTC. The chain carries TRBV29-1 and TRBJ2-5; 14 bases are shared with TRBD2. Germline CDR1 SQVTM, CDR2 ANQGSEA. The CDR3 is 19 residues long. The V gene end was trimmed by 2 bases and the J gene end by 5 bases; junction bases not matched to a gene: 16. Together with reference TRBV29-1 and TRBJ2-5, the CDR3 gives the full variable domain: SAVISQKPSRDICQRGTSLTIQCQVDSQVTMMFWYRQQPGQSLTLIATANQGSEATYESGFVIDKFPISRPNLTFSTLTVSNMSPEDSSIYLCSVEISGFRLAGGLETQYFGPGTRLLVL.

The V gene is TRBV18, the J gene TRBJ1-2; 7 nucleotides align to TRBD1. The length of the CDR3 is 14 residues. CDR1 KGHSH and CDR2 LQKENI come from the germline V gene. The trim removed 6 bases at V and 4 bases at J, leaving 8 bases unmatched. The CDR3 spells CASSPDRASYGYTF. In nucleotides, the CDR3 is TGTGCCAGCTCGCCAGACAGGGCAAGCTATGGCTACACCTTC.

The chain joins TRBV20-1 to TRBJ2-1; 9 bases line up with TRBD2. CDR1 is DFQATT and CDR2 is SNEGSKA in the germline V gene (reference sequence). The CDR3 totals 15 residues. J was trimmed by 6 bases and V by 6 bases; bases with no gene match: 12. The CDR3 spells CSANQVAGVSNEQFF. In nucleotides, the CDR3 is TGCAGTGCGAACCAAGTAGCGGGAGTCTCCAATGAGCAGTTCTTC.

The chain has TRBV18 and TRBJ1-5; TRBD1 is a possible D gene (6 bases). V lost 5 bases and J lost 3, with 14 bases in between. There are 15 residues in the CDR3. In germline, CDR1 is KGHSH, CDR2 LQKENI. The CDR3 spells CASSTARGDNQPQHF. As DNA, the CDR3 is TGTGCCAGCTCAACCGCTAGGGGGGACAATCAGCCCCAGCATTTT.

This clonotype showed up just a few times. This chain links TRBV11-2 with TRBJ2-3; 13 nucleotides align to TRBD2. Per the germline V gene, CDR1 is SGHAT and CDR2 is FQNNGV. Trimming cost V 10 bases and J 2 bases; bases outside gene matches: 21. This CDR3 is 20 amino acids long. CDR3 loop: CATLVRGGTSGNIFTDTQYF. Here the CDR3 DNA reads TGTGCCACCCTCGTTAGGGGAGGGACTAGCGGGAATATTTTCACAGATACGCAGTATTTT.

The gene calls are TRBV7-8 and TRBJ1-5, with no clear D. The CDR3 covers 15 residues. From germline, CDR1 is SGHVS and CDR2 FQNEAQ. The V end was cut by 5 bases, the J end by 7 bases, with 18 bases between. The CDR3 sequence is CASSRDSRGRQPQHF. The CDR3 region has the DNA TGTGCCAGCAGCCGCGATTCGCGAGGACGGCAGCCCCAGCATTTT.

V and J are TRBV4-2 and TRBJ2-7; 10 bases map to TRBD2. The V segment lost 3 bases and the J segment 0 bases; nucleotides outside the gene matches: 8. In germline, CDR1 is LGHNA, CDR2 YNFKEQ. The CDR3 is 17 amino acids. The CDR3 DNA follows: TGTGCCAGCAGCCAGCGGCTAGCGGGAGCGAGCTCCTACGAGCAGTACTTC. Amino acid sequence: CASSQRLAGASSYEQYF.

The V and J genes are TRBV12-5 and TRBJ1-5; 7 bases fit TRBD1. Trimming removed 7 bases from V and 5 bases from J; junction bases left unmatched: 5. The CDR3 spans 13 residues. Germline V gene lookup returns CDR1 LGHNT and CDR2 FRNRAP. The CDR3 region is CASERDSYQPQHF. Here the CDR3 DNA reads TGTGCTAGTGAGAGGGACAGCTATCAGCCCCAGCATTTT.

This clonotype has a count of ten or more. The J gene is TRBJ2-1, the V gene TRBV10-3; no clear D gene. CDR1 is ENHRY and CDR2 is SYGVKD in the germline V gene. The CDR3 is made up of 16 amino acids. V lost 0 bases, J lost 0 bases, and 9 bases lay in between. In nucleotides, the CDR3 is TGTGCCATCAGTGAGTCGGGCTTCAGCTCCTACAATGAGCAGTTCTTC. Translated, it gives CAISESGFSSYNEQFF.

A few counts support this clonotype. CDR3 coding DNA: TGCGCCAGCAGCTCCCTCCGGGACAGGGGTATCAATGAGCAGTTCTTC. Translating gives CASSSLRDRGINEQFF. The chain employs TRBV5-1 and TRBJ2-1, with 10 bases fitting TRBD1. The CDR3 runs to 16 residues. Germline CDR1 is SGHRS and CDR2 is YFSETQ. J lost 6 bases, V lost 3 bases, and 9 bases had no gene match.

This chain connects TRBV5-1 to TRBJ2-2; TRBD1 is a possible D gene (6 bases). This CDR3 comprises 14 residues. CDR1 is SGHRS and CDR2 is YFSETQ in the germline V gene. V lost 0 bases and J lost 7, with 10 bases in between. Written as DNA, the CDR3 is TGCGCCAGCAGCTTGGGCCACAGGGTCGGGGAGCTGTTTTTT. Translated: CASSLGHRVGELFF.

CDR3: CASSRQAPSDEQYF. CDR3 in DNA: TGTGCCAGCAGCCGGCAGGCACCAAGCGACGAGCAGTACTTC. This chain uses TRBV4-2 with TRBJ2-7; D is unresolved. The CDR3 has 14 amino acids. Per germline, CDR1 LGHNA and CDR2 YNFKEQ. Trimming left V 4 bases short and J 5 bases short, with 15 bases between.

This chain's CDR3 is CASSPEVGSQFF. The CDR3 DNA reads as TGTGCCAGCAGTCCCGAGGTCGGTTCCCAGTTCTTC. This chain uses TRBV5-5 with TRBJ2-1; no firm D call. The CDR3 spans 12 residues. V was trimmed by 5 bases and J by 13 bases, leaving 16 bases between them. Germline V gene sequence: CDR1 SGHKS, CDR2 YYEKEE (reference sequence).

This chain connects TRBV27 to TRBJ2-7; D ambiguous. The CDR3 has 14 amino acids. Germline V lookup: CDR1 MNHEY, CDR2 SMNVEV (reference sequence). The V end lost 6 bases, the J end lost 0 bases, and 12 bases lay between the germline ends. The CDR3, as DNA: TGTGCCAGCAGCTCCGATTGGAGCTCCTACGAGCAGTACTTC. Translating gives CASSSDWSSYEQYF.

The rearrangement uses TRBV9 and TRBJ2-6; no clear D gene. The CDR3 is 13 amino acids. Germline V CDR1 and CDR2: SGDLS, YYNGEE. V was cut by 6 bases and J by 1 base, with 5 bases left in between. The DNA for the CDR3 is TGTGCCAGCAAGGGTTCTGGGGCCAACGTCCTGACTTTC. Translating it yields CASKGSGANVLTF.

The V and J genes are TRBV20-1 and TRBJ2-3; 9 bases match TRBD2. Germline values: CDR1 DFQATT, CDR2 SNEGSKA (reference sequence). V trimming: 3 bases; J trimming: 4 bases; junction bases outside the gene matches: 5. The CDR3 spans 14 residues. CDR3 nucleotides: TGCAGTGCTAGGATAGCGGGAGCTGCAGATACGCAGTATTTT. Translated, it gives CSARIAGAADTQYF.

This clonotype has just a few counts. J is TRBJ1-5 and V is TRBV12-3 or TRBV12-4, with 8 bases lining up with TRBD1. Trimming cost V 5 bases and J 12 bases; bases outside gene matches: 6. The length of the CDR3 is 12 residues. The CDR3 region is CASSKQGGLQHF. The CDR3 coding sequence is TGTGCCAGCAGTAAACAGGGGGGACTCCAGCATTTT.

At least ten counts were recorded for this clonotype. V is TRBV19 and J is TRBJ1-1, with a weak D call TRBD1 (5 bases). The germline V gene has CDR1 LNHDA and CDR2 SQIVND (reference sequence). This CDR3 region has 15 residues. The germline V and J ends were trimmed by 0 bases and 8 bases, with 16 bases remaining between them. CDR3 loop: CASSIDLDKPWEAFF. Here the CDR3 DNA reads TGTGCCAGTAGTATAGATCTGGACAAGCCCTGGGAAGCTTTCTTT.

This clonotype was seen more than once but under ten times. Here the CDR3 reads CAISGLDGYEQYF. The CDR3 nucleotides are TGTGCCATCAGTGGTCTAGATGGCTACGAGCAGTACTTC. The chain recombines TRBV10-3 with TRBJ2-7; D is undetermined. This CDR3 is built from 13 residues. With 4 bases removed from V and 3 bases from J, the gap between germline ends came to 10 bases. Germline V gene lookup returns CDR1 ENHRY and CDR2 SYGVKD.

This clonotype was seen ten or more times. The chain links TRBV6-5 to TRBJ1-2, with D perhaps matching TRBD1 (6 bases). Germline CDR1 and CDR2: MNHEY and SVGAGI. V lost 0 bases to trimming and J lost 4 bases, with 12 bases between them. The CDR3 is 15 amino acids. The CDR3, as DNA: TGTGCCAGCAGTTACTCCGGGACGGGGGCCTATGGCTACACCTTC. Translation gives CASSYSGTGAYGYTF.

The CDR3 nucleotides read TGTGCCACCAGCAGAGTCAGGGGCTTAAACACCGGGGAGCTGTTTTTT. It is translated as CATSRVRGLNTGELFF. This chain connects TRBV15 to TRBJ2-2; D might be TRBD1 (6 bases). V was trimmed by 1 base and J by 2 bases, leaving 11 bases between them. CDR3 length equals 16 residues. Germline assignment: CDR1 LNHNV and CDR2 YYDKDF (reference sequence).

This clonotype was found many times. The chain employs TRBV5-1 and TRBJ2-4; 14 bases line up with TRBD2. The CDR3 length is 19 residues. Germline V CDR1 and CDR2: SGHRS, YFSETQ. Germline trimming cut 4 bases from V and 0 bases from J; bases unmatched to any gene: 9. The CDR3 nucleotides are TGCGCCAGCAGCCCGGGGACTAGCGGGAGTGTCCTAGCCAAAAACATTCAGTACTTC. Translating gives CASSPGTSGSVLAKNIQYF.